These T cell receptor beta chains were read from a single sample in a study of PD-1 blockade in mismatch repair-deficient tumors. The table came from immunoSEQ multiplex PCR; TCRdb's copy has only in-frame clones and leaves some out. This sample yields roughly 79,000 clones, of which about 82% are seen a single time; approximately 5.5% belongs to the top ten. The starting material was peripheral blood, obtained 44 weeks after starting pembrolizumab. These receptors came from an adult with mismatch repair-deficient cancer. CDR3s include the opening cysteine and the closing phenylalanine or tryptophan. A D gene is named only where the DNA matches it firmly. Clone sizes are given selectively: once, few, many, or a class where the clone is expanded.

V	length	J	size	D	DNA	CDR3
TRBV5-5	14	TRBJ1-1	.	.	TGTGCCAGCAGCGCGGACAGCATGAACACTGAAGCTTTCTTT	CASSADSMNTEAFF
TRBV14	14	TRBJ2-1	.	TRBD1	TGTGCCAGCAGCCAGAGACAGGGGATGAATGAGCAGTTCTTC	CASSQRQGMNEQFF
TRBV9	17	TRBJ1-2	.	.	TGTGCCAGCAGCGAGGGAGTCAGGCCGGAAGCTAACTATGGCTACACCTTC	CASSEGVRPEANYGYTF
TRBV10-2	14	TRBJ2-7	.	.	TGCGCCAGCAGTGAGCCGCAGTACTCCTACGAGCAGTACTTC	CASSEPQYSYEQYF
TRBV7-2	14	TRBJ1-2	.	.	TGTGCCAGCAGGGGGGAGAGGACTAACTATGGCTACACCTTC	CASRGERTNYGYTF
TRBV14	12	TRBJ2-1	.	.	TGTGCCAGCAGCCCCTATCGGGTGATTCAGTTCTTC	CASSPYRVIQFF
TRBV6-6	16	TRBJ2-3	once	TRBD2	TGTGCCAGCAGCCCCGGGACTAGCGGGGGACCAGATACGCAGTATTTT	CASSPGTSGGPDTQYF
TRBV11-3	16	TRBJ2-7	.	.	TGTGCCAGCAGATCAAATTCGGTTTCTCGACGGAGCGAGCAGTACTTC	CASRSNSVSRRSEQYF
TRBV5-6	16	TRBJ1-2	.	TRBD1	TGTGCCAGCAGCTTACAGGGGAAAGGGGGCTACTATGGCTACACCTTC	CASSLQGKGGYYGYTF
TRBV9	15	TRBJ1-1	.	.	TGTGCCAGCAGCGTAGAGGGCAGATCGAACACTGAAGCTTTCTTT	CASSVEGRSNTEAFF
TRBV7-2	14	TRBJ1-2	.	.	TGTGCCAGCAGCTTAGCCACAAACAACTATGGCTACACCTTC	CASSLATNNYGYTF
TRBV11-2	15	TRBJ1-4	.	.	TGTGCCAGCAGCTTAGATCTGAGGACAGCTGAAAAACTGTTTTTT	CASSLDLRTAEKLFF
TRBV6-1	13	TRBJ2-3	.	.	TGTGCCAGCAGTGTCGGTCGAAGGAATACGCAGTATTTT	CASSVGRRNTQYF
TRBV7-3	15	TRBJ2-3	.	.	TGTGCCAGCAGCCGAAGCGGCTCTAGCACAGATACGCAGTATTTT	CASSRSGSSTDTQYF
TRBV7-9	15	TRBJ2-6	.	.	TGTGCCAGCAGCTCGGTTTTCTCTGGGGCCAACGTCCTGACTTTC	CASSSVFSGANVLTF
TRBV4-2	14	TRBJ1-5	few	.	TGTGCCAGCAGCGTACAGGAGGGCAATCAGCCCCAGCATTTT	CASSVQEGNQPQHF
TRBV5-8	16	TRBJ1-5	.	TRBD1	TGTGCCAGCAGACCTAAACCGACAGGGGGCAATCAGCCCCAGCATTTT	CASRPKPTGGNQPQHF
TRBV6-1	14	TRBJ2-7	.	.	TGTGCCAGCACCTCATCAGGGACAATACACGAGCAGTACTTC	CASTSSGTIHEQYF
TRBV5-6	15	TRBJ1-2	many	TRBD1	TGTGCCAGCAGCTTGGTTGGGACAGGGGCTGTTGGCTACACCTTC	CASSLVGTGAVGYTF
TRBV15	16	TRBJ2-4	.	.	TGTGCCACCAGCAGAAGAACCGGGACATACTTGAACATTCAGTACTTC	CATSRRTGTYLNIQYF
TRBV6-6	12	TRBJ2-2	few	.	TGTGCCAGCAGTGTAGGGACCGGGGAGCTGTTTTTT	CASSVGTGELFF
TRBV6-5	11	TRBJ2-7	.	.	TGTGCCAGCATTAAGACCTACGAGCAGTACTTC	CASIKTYEQYF
TRBV11-2	17	TRBJ1-1	.	.	TGTGCCAGCAGCTTAAAAGACCTTAAGACGGTGAACACTGAAGCTTTCTTT	CASSLKDLKTVNTEAFF
TRBV19	11	TRBJ1-2	.	.	TGTGCCAGTAGTATGATGGGTGGCTACACCTTC	CASSMMGGYTF
TRBV19	13	TRBJ1-2	.	.	TGTGCCAGTAGTATTTCGGAGAACTATGGCTACACCTTC	CASSISENYGYTF
TRBV15	13	TRBJ1-4	.	TRBD1	TGTGCCACCAGCATGGGACAGGGGGAAAAACTGTTTTTT	CATSMGQGEKLFF
TRBV25-1	14	TRBJ2-3	.	TRBD1	TGTGCCAGCAGCGAGATCGACAGGGCGGATACGCAGTATTTT	CASSEIDRADTQYF
TRBV29-1	10	TRBJ1-1	few	TRBD1	TGCAGCGCAGGACAGGACGAAGCTTTCTTT	CSAGQDEAFF
TRBV5-1	16	TRBJ2-2	few	TRBD1	TGCGCCAGCAGCGGCGCAGGGGGCCCCGCCAGCGGGGAGCTGTTTTTT	CASSGAGGPASGELFF
TRBV19	11	TRBJ2-7	.	.	TGTGCCAGTGGTCTAGGAAACGAGCAGTACTTC	CASGLGNEQYF
TRBV29-1	12	TRBJ2-5	.	TRBD1	TGCAGCGTCGGGCGGACAGGGGAGACCCAGTACTTC	CSVGRTGETQYF
TRBV21-1	19	TRBJ1-4	.	.	TGTGCCAGCAGCAAAGGGCTGGACAGGGTGATTGCAACTAATGAAAAACTGTTTTTT	CASSKGLDRVIATNEKLFF